One and the same sample provided the 23 T cell receptor beta chains below, sequenced in a study of T-cell memory formation after mild COVID-19. TCRdb reprocessed the 5' RACE reads via MiXCR and lists one record per CDR3 protein. The table shows fewer than 550,000 distinct CDR3 sequences, with 15% to 25% occurring only once. The sample consisted of PBMCs or a T cell subset sorted from them (not recorded which). These receptors came from an adult woman who had mild COVID-19 (a few samples of this study predate the infection). Cell type and time point are not known.

In its sample, this clonotype was seen a few times. The chain recombines TRBV7-2 with TRBJ2-1; TRBD2 matches 8 bases. The CDR3 is 14 residues long. The germline gives CDR1 SGHTA, CDR2 FQGNSA. Trimming took 0 bases from V and 8 from J; bases not matched to a gene: 3. The CDR3 sequence is CASSLALRGDEQFF. CDR3 DNA: TGTGCCAGCAGCTTAGCGCTGCGGGGGGATGAGCAGTTCTTC.

V gene TRBV20-1 combines with J gene TRBJ1-2, with D possibly matching TRBD1 (5 bases). This CDR3 has 12 amino acids. V dropped 5 bases and J dropped 6 bases, with 13 bases sitting between them. CDR1 and CDR2 from the germline V gene are DFQATT and SNEGSKA (reference sequence). The CDR3 protein is CSAPDVDNGYTF. CDR3 DNA: TGCAGTGCTCCGGACGTGGACAATGGCTACACCTTC.

In regard to this clonotype: One junction end disagrees with the germline gene, perhaps due to a read error. The chain employs TRBV7-3 and TRBJ1-2, with unresolved D. CDR3 length equals 14 residues. Germline V lookup: CDR1 SGHTA, CDR2 FQGTGA. The CDR3 region has the DNA TGTGTCAGCAGCCCAAGCCACCCCGGTTATGGCTACACCTTC. Its translation is CVSSPSHPGYGYTF.

This clonotype was counted between two and nine times. The rearrangement links TRBV24-1 to TRBJ1-1; a weak D match, TRBD1 (6 bases). The CDR3 length is 15 residues. V gave up 5 bases and J gave up 3 bases, with 15 bases separating them. CDR1 is KGHDR and CDR2 is SFDVKD in the germline V gene. CDR3 sequence (DNA): TGTGCCACCAGTGGTGGGGGGGCTCTGGACACTGAAGCTTTCTTT. It specifies CATSGGGALDTEAFF.

The gene calls are TRBV6-2 or TRBV6-3 and TRBJ2-1; 14 bases line up with TRBD2. Germline assignment: CDR1 MNHEY and CDR2 SVGEGT. The CDR3 length is 17 residues. After removal of 4 bases from V and 4 bases from J, the junction contained 6 bases not matched to a gene. CDR3 in amino acids: CASSSGLAGVSYNEQFF. CDR3 nucleotide sequence: TGTGCCAGCAGTTCGGGACTAGCGGGAGTGAGTTACAATGAGCAGTTCTTC.

This clonotype was counted a few times. J is TRBJ2-1 and V is TRBV4-1; 11 nucleotides match TRBD2. Germline values: CDR1 MGHRA, CDR2 YSYEKL. The CDR3 has 15 residues. V gave up 6 bases and J gave up 2 bases; unmatched junction bases: 3. The CDR3 DNA is TGCGCCAGCAGACCGGGACTAGCGGCCTACAATGAGCAGTTCTTC. Residues: CASRPGLAAYNEQFF.

The rearrangement joins TRBV5-8 to TRBJ1-1; D may be TRBD1 (5 bases). CDR3 length equals 14 residues. Trimming shortened V by 3 bases and J by 1 base, and 10 bases separated the two germline ends. Germline V gene lookup returns CDR1 SGHTS and CDR2 YDEGEE. The CDR3 DNA is TGTGCCAGCAGCTACTGGGACGGGAACACTGAAGCTTTCTTT. It yields the protein CASSYWDGNTEAFF.

This rearrangement joins TRBV5-5 to TRBJ2-5; 9 positions match TRBD2. Germline lookup yields CDR1 SGHKS and CDR2 YYEKEE (reference sequence). V lost 5 bases to trimming and J lost 1 base; unmatched junction nucleotides: 6. The CDR3 spans 15 residues. CDR3 coding DNA: TGTGCCAGCAGGCTTAGCGGGAGTAGCCAAGAGACCCAGTACTTC. Translating it yields CASRLSGSSQETQYF.

V gene TRBV6-2 or TRBV6-3 combines with J gene TRBJ2-7, with 15 bases aligning to TRBD2. Germline lookup yields CDR1 MNHEY and CDR2 SVGEGT. There are 17 residues in the CDR3. V was clipped by 8 bases and J by 2 bases; unmatched bases: 10. CDR3 in amino acids: CASGSGLAGGRAYEQYF. The CDR3 DNA follows: TGTGCCAGCGGCTCGGGACTAGCGGGAGGACGAGCCTACGAGCAGTACTTC.

This clonotype was counted only a few times. The genes are TRBV7-2 and TRBJ2-3, with D possibly TRBD1 on 8 matching bases. From germline, CDR1 is SGHTA and CDR2 FQGNSA. Trimming stripped 6 bases from V and 6 bases from J, with 25 bases between. This CDR3 has 17 residues. Here the CDR3 reads CASSQGASGHARDTQYF. CDR3 in DNA: TGTGCCAGCAGTCAGGGGGCTAGCGGCCATGCACGGGATACGCAGTATTTT.

This clonotype was observed a few times. V and J are TRBV7-3 and TRBJ2-1; 7 positions match TRBD1. The CDR3 consists of 15 residues. The junction had 5 bases not matched to a gene; V was cut back by 4 bases and J by 2 bases. Germline V CDR1 and CDR2: SGHTA, FQGTGA. The CDR3 region is CASSSPGTAYNEQFF. CDR3 DNA sequence: TGTGCCAGCAGCTCGCCCGGGACAGCCTACAATGAGCAGTTCTTC.

The rearrangement uses TRBV7-2 and TRBJ2-3; D not certain. This CDR3 comprises 12 residues. Germline CDR1 SGHTA, CDR2 FQGNSA. The V and J ends lost 7 bases and 1 base respectively, with 6 bases between them. The CDR3 spells CASTEGTDTQYF. CDR3 bases: TGTGCCAGCACTGAGGGCACAGATACGCAGTATTTT.

This clonotype has more than one count but fewer than ten. The chain has TRBV18 and TRBJ2-1; maybe TRBD1 (6 bases). Looked up from germline, CDR1 is KGHSH and CDR2 is LQKENI. V gave up 3 bases and J gave up 13 bases, with 10 bases separating them. The CDR3 spans 11 residues. The CDR3 sequence: CASSPQGHQFF. As DNA, the CDR3 is TGTGCCAGCTCACCCCAGGGACATCAGTTCTTC.

The chain uses TRBV4-3 and TRBJ2-2, with TRBD2 as a possible D gene (5 bases). The germline V gene has CDR1 LGHNA and CDR2 YSLEER. CDR3 size: 17 residues. Trimming left V 0 bases short and J 3 bases short, with 14 bases between. The CDR3 nucleotides are TGCGCCAGCAGCCAAGATAGAGGGAGCGTAGACACCGGGGAGCTGTTTTTT. Translating it yields CASSQDRGSVDTGELFF.

This chain links TRBV19 with TRBJ2-5; TRBD2 might be the D (5 bases). The CDR3 runs to 14 residues. CDR1 is LNHDA and CDR2 is SQIVND in the germline V gene (reference sequence). The ends were cut back, 4 bases at V and 2 bases at J, with 11 bases in the middle. CDR3 protein: CASSTRREQETQYF. For the CDR3, the DNA is TGTGCCAGTAGTACTAGAAGGGAGCAAGAGACCCAGTACTTC.

This clonotype showed up just a few times. The germline gene is not matched at one end of the junction; a read error may be the cause. This chain links TRBV7-7 with TRBJ2-1, with D perhaps matching TRBD1 or TRBD2 (5 bases each). CDR1 is SSHAT and CDR2 is FNYEAQ in the germline V gene (reference sequence). The CDR3 extends over 13 amino acids. The DNA of the CDR3 is TGTGCTAGCAGCACACCAGGGAGCAATGAGCAGTTCTTC. It encodes CASSTPGSNEQFF.

The V gene is TRBV15, the J gene TRBJ2-1; D gene ambiguous. The CDR3 extends over 15 amino acids. The V gene lost 5 bases and the J gene lost 0 bases, with 11 bases spanning the gap. CDR1 LNHNV and CDR2 YYDKDF come from the germline V gene (reference sequence). As DNA, the CDR3 is TGTGCCACCAGCCAGGACCCGAGCTCCTACAATGAGCAGTTCTTC. Translating gives CATSQDPSSYNEQFF.

This clonotype was picked up a small number of times. The rearrangement links TRBV12-3 or TRBV12-4 to TRBJ1-2, with 7 bases lining up with TRBD1. V lost 6 bases, J lost 4 bases, and 8 bases stayed unmatched. The CDR3 is made up of 14 amino acids. As DNA, the CDR3 is TGTGCCAGCAGAAAACAGGGGCTCGGCTATGGCTACACCTTC. This sequence encodes CASRKQGLGYGYTF.

This chain links TRBV10-3 with TRBJ2-1; TRBD2 is a possible D gene (6 bases). The CDR3 is 13 amino acids. V gave up 1 base and J gave up 7 bases, with 8 bases separating them. Germline-derived CDR1 and CDR2 are ENHRY and SYGVKD. CDR3 region: CAISELEGNEQFF. The CDR3 nucleotides read TGTGCCATCAGTGAGTTGGAGGGGAATGAGCAGTTCTTC.

The chain uses TRBV5-1 and TRBJ2-3; the D is unclear. Per germline, CDR1 SGHRS and CDR2 YFSETQ. The CDR3 extends over 17 amino acids. V lost 3 bases, J lost 0 bases, and 17 bases lay in between. The CDR3 here is CASSSRPAHLSTDTQYF. The CDR3 DNA sequence: TGCGCCAGCAGCTCCCGTCCAGCGCACCTTAGCACAGATACGCAGTATTTT.

The chain is built from TRBV12-3 or TRBV12-4 and TRBJ1-2, with D uncertain. Trimming took off 3 bases at V and 0 bases at J, with 5 bases between the two ends. The CDR3 has 13 residues. CDR3 DNA: TGTGCCAGCAGTTTTGGCCCTAACTATGGCTACACCTTC. Its translation: CASSFGPNYGYTF.

The chain is built from TRBV12-3 or TRBV12-4 and TRBJ2-7, with D perhaps TRBD1 (6 bases). Trimming removed 7 bases at V and 7 bases at J, with 29 bases between. The CDR3 sequence is 17 residues long. The CDR3 coding sequence is TGTGCCAGCATCCCGCCCGTGGGTGGCAGGGGAATAAGGGAGCAGTACTTC. It encodes CASIPPVGGRGIREQYF.

The chain uses TRBV30 and TRBJ1-2, with 7 bases that match TRBD1. The CDR3 has 17 residues. J lost 2 bases, V lost 3 bases, and 15 bases had no gene match. Germline lookup yields CDR1 GTSNPN and CDR2 SVGIG (reference sequence). The CDR3 sequence is CAWRYRDRLRANYGYTF. CDR3 bases: TGTGCCTGGAGATACCGGGACAGACTGAGGGCCAACTATGGCTACACCTTC.